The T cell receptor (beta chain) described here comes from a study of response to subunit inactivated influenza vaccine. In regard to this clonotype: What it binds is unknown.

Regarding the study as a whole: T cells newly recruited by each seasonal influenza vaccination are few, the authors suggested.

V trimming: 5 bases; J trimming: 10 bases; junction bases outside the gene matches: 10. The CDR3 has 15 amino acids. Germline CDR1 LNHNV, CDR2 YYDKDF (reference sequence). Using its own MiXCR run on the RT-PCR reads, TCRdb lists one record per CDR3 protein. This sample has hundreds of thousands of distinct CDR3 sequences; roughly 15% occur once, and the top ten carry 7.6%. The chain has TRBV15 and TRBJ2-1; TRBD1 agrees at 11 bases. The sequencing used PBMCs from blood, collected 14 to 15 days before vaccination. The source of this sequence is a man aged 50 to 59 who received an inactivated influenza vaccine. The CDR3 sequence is CATSARDRGSWEQFF. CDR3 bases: TGTGCCACCAGCGCCCGGGACAGGGGGTCTTGGGAGCAGTTCTTC.